The clone carrying this T cell receptor beta chain was picked up one time. Sequenced by immunoSEQ multiplex PCR; TCRdb stores in-frame clones only, minus some. The sample has 20,000 to 25,000 clones, around 97% seen once. The CDR3 is made up of 13 amino acids. V dropped 4 bases and J dropped 8; count of bases not matched to a gene: 5. Germline V gives CDR1 SGHTA, CDR2 FQGTGA. These data come from a study of T cells in tuberculosis. The chain links TRBV7-3 to TRBJ1-2; TRBD1 matches 9 bases. Input material: PBMCs. This receptor was identified in a donor aged 10 to 29 with latent tuberculosis or without tuberculosis infection. DNA for the CDR3: TGTGCCAGCAGCTCAAGACAGGGGGACGGCTACACCTTC. Translated, it gives CASSSRQGDGYTF.